This entry lists 21 T cell receptor beta chains sequenced from one sample in a study of T cell repertoires in cytomegalovirus infection. These receptors' antigens are unknown. TCRdb used MiXCR to reprocess the reads, holding one entry per CDR3 protein. The sample lists approximately 300,000 distinct CDR3 sequences; about 28% were seen once. Specimen: cultured PBMCs, collected from culture after CMV antigen stimulation. The receptors come from a human donor in good health (CMV status not recorded). Some clones in this sample may be carry-over from other donors' samples.

This clonotype was counted a few times. The chain recombines TRBV19 with TRBJ1-2, with 7 bases identical to TRBD1. CDR1 is LNHDA, CDR2 SQIVND, per germline (reference sequence). CDR3 length: 16 residues. V lost 8 bases to trimming and J lost 2 bases; unmatched junction nucleotides: 14. The CDR3 nucleotides are TGTGCCAGTTCGAAGCTCTCCGGGACAGAGAACTATGGCTACACCTTC. Its translation: CASSKLSGTENYGYTF.

This clonotype was observed many times. The chain links TRBV12-3 or TRBV12-4 to TRBJ1-1; possible D gene TRBD1, 5 bases. There are 14 residues in the CDR3. V lost 7 bases and J lost 7, with 19 bases in between. CDR3 sequence reads: CASTKQAGVGEAFF. DNA of the CDR3: TGTGCCAGCACTAAACAGGCCGGGGTTGGTGAAGCTTTCTTT.

This clonotype was seen a handful of times. This rearrangement joins TRBV7-6 to TRBJ1-1; 7 nucleotides agree with TRBD1. The ends lost 7 bases at V and 6 bases at J; junction bases unmatched: 17. This CDR3 spans 16 amino acids. Germline V gene lookup returns CDR1 SGHVS and CDR2 FNYEAQ. DNA for the CDR3: TGTGCCAGCACCCCGATGACGGGACGAGGGGGCGCTGAAGCTTTCTTT. This codes for CASTPMTGRGGAEAFF.

The rearrangement links TRBV7-9 to TRBJ1-2; tentative D call: TRBD1 (6 bases). V lost 7 bases, J lost 7 bases, and 13 bases lay in between. The CDR3 consists of 12 residues. Germline V lookup: CDR1 SEHNR, CDR2 FQNEAQ (reference sequence). The CDR3 region is CASMKGGSGYTF. The CDR3 DNA reads TGTGCCAGCATGAAAGGGGGTAGTGGCTACACCTTC.

This clonotype was observed a few times. This chain connects TRBV19 to TRBJ2-6, with D tentatively TRBD2 (6 bases). CDR1 and CDR2 (germline): LNHDA, SQIVND (reference sequence). V was pared by 1 base and J by 0 bases, with 7 bases between. The CDR3 is 16 residues long. CDR3: CASSIGRGSGANVLTF. DNA for the CDR3: TGTGCCAGTAGTATAGGGAGGGGCTCTGGGGCCAACGTCCTGACTTTC.

This clonotype was picked up a small number of times. The rearrangement joins TRBV7-2 to TRBJ1-3; D is ambiguous. Trimming pared 5 bases from V and 4 bases from J, leaving 15 bases between. The CDR3 has 15 residues. Germline lookup yields CDR1 SGHTA and CDR2 FQGNSA. The CDR3: CASSVGPGLGNTIYF. CDR3 DNA: TGTGCCAGCAGCGTCGGGCCCGGGCTGGGAAACACCATATATTTT.

The chain employs TRBV29-1 and TRBJ2-6, with 10 bases fitting TRBD1. Per the germline V gene, CDR1 is SQVTM and CDR2 is ANQGSEA. The length of the CDR3 is 16 residues. V dropped 6 bases and J dropped 2; count of bases not matched to a gene: 7. Here the CDR3 reads CSVQGQGTAGANVLTF. Here the CDR3 DNA reads TGCAGCGTGCAGGGACAGGGGACGGCTGGGGCCAACGTCCTGACTTTC. Full variable domain (remainder filled in from reference TRBV29-1 and TRBJ2-6): SAVISQKPSRDICQRGTSLTIQCQVDSQVTMMFWYRQQPGQSLTLIATANQGSEATYESGFVIDKFPISRPNLTFSTLTVSNMSPEDSSIYLCSVQGQGTAGANVLTFGAGSRLTVL.

V and J are TRBV10-3 and TRBJ1-2; 9 bases are a match to TRBD1. CDR3 length: 13 amino acids. Germline V gives CDR1 ENHRY, CDR2 SYGVKD. The junction had 6 bases not matched to a gene; V was cut back by 9 bases and J by 4 bases. The CDR3 loop is CAIATGGVYGYTF. The CDR3 bases are TGTGCCATTGCGACAGGGGGTGTCTATGGCTACACCTTC.

This clonotype was recorded at least ten times. The chain has TRBV7-6 and TRBJ2-7; D gene uncertain. The V end lost 2 bases, the J end lost 6 bases, and 11 bases lay between the germline ends. There are 13 residues in the CDR3. Germline loops: CDR1 SGHVS, CDR2 FNYEAQ. Here the CDR3 reads CASSLKHRREQYF. As DNA, the CDR3 is TGTGCCAGCAGCTTAAAACACCGGCGCGAGCAGTACTTC.

The chain links TRBV20-1 to TRBJ2-1; TRBD1 or TRBD2 may be the D gene (5 bases each). There are 15 residues in the CDR3. V was clipped by 1 base and J by 5 bases, with 15 bases between them. CDR1 is DFQATT, CDR2 SNEGSKA, per germline (reference sequence). CDR3 region: CSARVGTIAHNEQFF. For the CDR3, the DNA is TGCAGTGCTAGAGTCGGGACCATTGCCCACAATGAGCAGTTCTTC.

This clonotype was picked up many times. The rearrangement links TRBV7-9 to TRBJ2-7, with D possibly TRBD2 on 5 matching bases. The CDR3 is 14 residues long. Germline values: CDR1 SEHNR, CDR2 FQNEAQ (reference sequence). V lost 4 bases, J lost 6 bases, and 16 bases lay in between. The CDR3 reads CASSSDSSGLEQYF. CDR3 bases: TGTGCCAGCAGCTCGGACTCGTCGGGTCTCGAGCAGTACTTC.

This clonotype has only one observation. The V gene is TRBV6-6, the J gene TRBJ1-1; 9 bases match TRBD1. V shed 5 bases, J shed 3 bases, and the junction held 4 bases outside the gene matches. This CDR3 region has 14 residues. Per the germline V gene, CDR1 is MNHNY and CDR2 is SVGAGI (reference sequence). Here the CDR3 DNA reads TGTGCCAGCAGTAACAGGGGGCTCTACACTGAAGCTTTCTTT. It translates to CASSNRGLYTEAFF.

The chain couples TRBV7-2 to TRBJ2-1, with TRBD2 identical over 7 bases. Unmatched junction bases numbered 5, after V lost 6 bases and J lost 9 bases. The CDR3 totals 12 residues. Germline V gives CDR1 SGHTA, CDR2 FQGNSA. Written as DNA, the CDR3 is TGTGCCAGCAGGAAAAGCGGGGTTGAGCAGTTCTTC. Its translation: CASRKSGVEQFF.

The rearrangement joins TRBV5-4 to TRBJ2-3; 13 positions agree with TRBD2. Germline V CDR1 and CDR2: SGHNT, YYREEE (reference sequence). CDR3 length: 15 residues. With 2 bases clipped from V and 6 bases from J, the junction kept 3 bases outside the gene matches. CDR3 bases: TGTGCCAGCAGCTTTCCGGGACTAGCGGGGGATACGCAGTATTTT. Translating it yields CASSFPGLAGDTQYF. Full variable domain (remainder filled in from reference TRBV5-4 and TRBJ2-3): ETGVTQSPTHLIKTRGQQVTLRCSSQSGHNTVSWYQQALGQGPQFIFQYYREEENGRGNFPPRFSGLQFPNYSSELNVNALELDDSALYLCASSFPGLAGDTQYFGPGTRLTVL.

This clonotype has more than one count but fewer than ten. The chain joins TRBV10-3 to TRBJ2-6; the match to TRBD1 covers 7 bases. With V trimmed by 0 bases and J by 1 base, 3 bases remained unmatched. The germline gives CDR1 ENHRY, CDR2 SYGVKD. There are 17 residues in the CDR3. CDR3 region: CAISESTGKSGANVLTF. The CDR3 DNA reads as TGTGCCATCAGTGAGTCGACAGGGAAGTCTGGGGCCAACGTCCTGACTTTC.

Remarks on this clonotype: A read error may explain this, as a much larger clone is one base away. V and J are TRBV28 and TRBJ1-4; D gene uncertain. Trimming took off 6 bases at V and 2 bases at J, with 1 base between the two ends. The V gene's germline CDR1 is MDHEN and CDR2 SYDVKM. The CDR3 totals 11 residues. In DNA, the CDR3 is TGTGCCAGCAGGACTAATGAAAAACTGTTTTTT. Its translation is CASRTNEKLFF.

The chain combines TRBV27 with TRBJ1-5; TRBD1 matches at 7 bases. Germline V gives CDR1 MNHEY, CDR2 SMNVEV (reference sequence). Trimming cost V 5 bases and J 5 bases; bases outside gene matches: 6. The CDR3 loop spans 14 amino acids. The CDR3 reads CASSAGTVHQPQHF. The CDR3 nucleotides are TGTGCCAGCAGTGCCGGGACAGTTCATCAGCCCCAGCATTTT.

This chain joins TRBV2 and TRBJ2-5; the D call may be TRBD1 or TRBD2 (5 bases each). Trimming pared 3 bases from V and 2 bases from J, leaving 13 bases between. Looked up from germline, CDR1 is SNHLY and CDR2 is FYNNEI. This CDR3 is 15 amino acids long. The CDR3 reads CASSDGASTQETQYF. The CDR3 region has the DNA TGTGCCAGCAGTGACGGGGCTAGCACTCAAGAGACCCAGTACTTC.

The genes are TRBV30 and TRBJ2-2, with TRBD2 matching over 7 bases. This CDR3 spans 16 amino acids. After removal of 0 bases from V and 4 bases from J, the junction contained 8 bases not matched to a gene. Germline V gene lookup returns CDR1 GTSNPN and CDR2 SVGIG (reference sequence). The CDR3 reads CAWSVAGVVFTGELFF. CDR3 bases: TGTGCCTGGAGTGTTGCGGGAGTGGTCTTCACCGGGGAGCTGTTTTTT.

The rearrangement joins TRBV7-2 to TRBJ2-1, with D possibly matching TRBD2 (6 bases). Germline CDR1 SGHTA, CDR2 FQGNSA. The CDR3 has 16 amino acids. V was shortened by 1 base and J by 7 bases, with 17 bases between the two germline ends. The CDR3: CASSLDPVAGWNEQFF. CDR3 DNA: TGTGCCAGCAGCTTAGATCCGGTGGCGGGGTGGAATGAGCAGTTCTTC.

This clonotype was seen more than once but under ten times. V is TRBV20-1 and J is TRBJ2-7; maybe TRBD2 (5 bases). Between the trimmed V and J ends, which lost 3 bases and 2 bases, there was a span of 17 bases. Germline V gene sequence: CDR1 DFQATT, CDR2 SNEGSKA (reference sequence). The CDR3 runs 15 residues. Here the CDR3 reads CSASDSGRGTYEQYF. The CDR3 coding sequence is TGCAGTGCTAGTGATTCTGGCCGGGGAACCTACGAGCAGTACTTC.